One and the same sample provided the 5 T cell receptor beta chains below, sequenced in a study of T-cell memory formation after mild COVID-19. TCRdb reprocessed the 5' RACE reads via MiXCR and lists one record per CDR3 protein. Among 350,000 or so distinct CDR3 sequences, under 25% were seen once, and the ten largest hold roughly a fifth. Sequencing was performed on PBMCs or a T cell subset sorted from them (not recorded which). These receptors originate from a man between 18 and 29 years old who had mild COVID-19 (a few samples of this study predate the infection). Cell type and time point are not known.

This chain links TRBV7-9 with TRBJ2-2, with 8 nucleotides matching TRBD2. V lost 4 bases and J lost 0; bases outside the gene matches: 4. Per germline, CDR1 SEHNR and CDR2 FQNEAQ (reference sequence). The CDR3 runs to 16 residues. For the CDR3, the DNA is TGTGCCAGCAGCTCCTATAGCGGGACGAACACCGGGGAGCTGTTTTTT. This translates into CASSSYSGTNTGELFF.

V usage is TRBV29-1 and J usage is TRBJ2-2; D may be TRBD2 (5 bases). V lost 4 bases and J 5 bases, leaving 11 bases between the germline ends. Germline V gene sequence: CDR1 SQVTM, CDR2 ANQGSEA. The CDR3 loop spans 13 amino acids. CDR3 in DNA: TGCAGCGTTGTCCGGGGTGGGACCGGGGAGCTGTTTTTT. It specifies CSVVRGGTGELFF.

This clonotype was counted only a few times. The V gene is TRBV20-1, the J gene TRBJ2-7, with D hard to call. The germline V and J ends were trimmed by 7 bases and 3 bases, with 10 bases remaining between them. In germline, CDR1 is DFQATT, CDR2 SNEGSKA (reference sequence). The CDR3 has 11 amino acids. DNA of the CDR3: TGCAGTGTTACCGAAAACTACGAGCAGTACGTC. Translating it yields CSVTENYEQYV.

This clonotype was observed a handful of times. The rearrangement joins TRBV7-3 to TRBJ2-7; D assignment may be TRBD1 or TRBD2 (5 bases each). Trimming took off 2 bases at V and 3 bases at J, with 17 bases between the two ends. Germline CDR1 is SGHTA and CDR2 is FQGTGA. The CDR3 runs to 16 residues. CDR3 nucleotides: TGTGCCAGCAGCTTATCGTCCAGGGACGAAGGCTACGAGCAGTACGTC. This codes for CASSLSSRDEGYEQYV.

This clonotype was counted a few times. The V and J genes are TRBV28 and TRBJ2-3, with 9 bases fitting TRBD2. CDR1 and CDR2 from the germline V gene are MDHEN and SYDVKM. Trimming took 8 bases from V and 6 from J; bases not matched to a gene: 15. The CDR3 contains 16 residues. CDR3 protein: CASSSLGRGGLDTQYF. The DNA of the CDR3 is TGTGCCAGCTCTTCCCTCGGGCGGGGGGGATTGGATACGCAGTATTTT.